The rows below give T cell receptor beta chains drawn from one sample of a study of OX40 agonist ivuxolimab in advanced cancers. Libraries were prepared by immunoSEQ multiplex PCR; TCRdb keeps only in-frame clonotypes and omits some of them. The sample consists of more than 7,000 clones, around 70% of them appearing once. The sample here was CD4+ or CD8+ T cells sorted from blood, taken in a trial of the OX40 agonist ivuxolimab. Every receptor here comes from an adult with an advanced solid tumor such as melanoma, head and neck, liver or kidney cancer. Both conserved end residues are part of each CDR3. The D gene is left open where the match is weak. Clone size is given for some rows only: seen once, a few or many times, or a class if the clone is expanded.

size: -
V: TRBV13
J: TRBJ1-1
D: -
CDR3: CASSPRGNTEAFF
DNA: TGTGCCAGCAGTCCGAGGGGGAACACTGAAGCTTTCTTT

size: once
V: TRBV7-6
J: TRBJ2-7
D: TRBD2
CDR3: CASAQYSGSAYEQYF
DNA: TGTGCCAGCGCACAATATAGCGGGAGCGCGTACGAGCAGTACTTC

size: -
V: TRBV7-8
J: TRBJ1-5
D: TRBD1
CDR3: CASSPGTGVGQGNQPQHF
DNA: TGTGCCAGCAGCCCCGGGACAGGGGTGGGACAAGGCAATCAGCCCCAGCATTTT

size: few
V: TRBV7-2
J: TRBJ1-1
D: -
CDR3: CASSPGVGEAFF
DNA: TGTGCCAGCAGCCCGGGGGTTGGGGAAGCTTTCTTT

size: once
V: TRBV29-1
J: TRBJ2-1
D: TRBD2
CDR3: CSVGRGLAGGVNEQFF
DNA: TGCAGCGTTGGTAGGGGACTAGCGGGAGGGGTAAATGAGCAGTTCTTC

size: -
V: TRBV25-1
J: TRBJ2-7
D: TRBD1
CDR3: CASRGTGLHEQYF
DNA: TGTGCCAGCAGAGGGACAGGGCTACACGAGCAGTACTTC

size: -
V: TRBV28
J: TRBJ2-1
D: -
CDR3: CASSLLGVHSYNEQFF
DNA: TGTGCCAGCAGTTTATTAGGGGTTCACTCCTACAATGAGCAGTTCTTC

size: -
V: TRBV19
J: TRBJ2-1
D: TRBD2
CDR3: CASTLDAGGGNEQFF
DNA: TGTGCCAGTACTCTAGACGCGGGAGGGGGGAATGAGCAGTTCTTC

size: -
V: TRBV7-9
J: TRBJ2-3
D: TRBD2
CDR3: CASSPRGAGGSDTQYF
DNA: TGTGCCAGCAGCCCGCGGGGAGCGGGAGGCTCAGATACGCAGTATTTT

size: -
V: TRBV27
J: TRBJ2-1
D: -
CDR3: CASSLGLGFRVNEQFF
DNA: TGTGCCAGCAGTTTGGGGTTAGGCTTTAGGGTCAATGAGCAGTTCTTC

size: -
V: TRBV14
J: TRBJ2-1
D: -
CDR3: CASSEGMWDEQFF
DNA: TGTGCCAGCAGCGAAGGGATGTGGGATGAGCAGTTCTTC

size: -
V: TRBV6-4
J: TRBJ2-5
D: -
CDR3: CASSPDSREGLETQYF
DNA: TGTGCCAGCAGTCCTGACAGCCGGGAAGGCCTGGAGACCCAGTACTTC

size: -
V: TRBV28
J: TRBJ2-7
D: TRBD2
CDR3: CASNGAGDYEQYF
DNA: TGTGCCAGCAATGGGGCGGGGGACTACGAGCAGTACTTC

size: -
V: TRBV5-5
J: TRBJ1-2
D: TRBD1
CDR3: CASSTTGDGYTF
DNA: TGTGCCAGCAGCACGACAGGGGACGGCTACACCTTC

size: -
V: TRBV4-1
J: TRBJ2-7
D: -
CDR3: CASSQDVAGVYEQYF
DNA: TGCGCCAGCAGCCAAGACGTGGCCGGGGTTTACGAGCAGTACTTC

size: -
V: TRBV13
J: TRBJ2-2
D: -
CDR3: CASSPRTVNTGELFF
DNA: TGTGCCAGCAGCCCCAGGACTGTTAACACCGGGGAGCTGTTTTTT

size: -
V: TRBV5-1
J: TRBJ2-1
D: TRBD2
CDR3: CASSLGLSGGRASDEQFF
DNA: TGCGCCAGCAGCTTGGGTCTAAGTGGCGGGAGGGCCTCCGATGAGCAGTTCTTC

size: -
V: TRBV2
J: TRBJ1-1
D: TRBD1
CDR3: CASSGQGAEAFF
DNA: TGTGCCAGCAGTGGACAGGGTGCTGAAGCTTTCTTT

size: -
V: TRBV29-1
J: TRBJ2-1
D: -
CDR3: CSVVYWEYNEQFF
DNA: TGCAGCGTTGTGTACTGGGAGTACAATGAGCAGTTCTTC

size: medium-sized
V: TRBV9
J: TRBJ1-1
D: -
CDR3: CASSVGVAGNTEAFF
DNA: TGTGCCAGCAGCGTAGGGGTGGCGGGGAACACTGAAGCTTTCTTT

size: few
V: TRBV6-5
J: TRBJ2-7
D: TRBD2
CDR3: CASKQAGELYEQYF
DNA: TGTGCCAGCAAGCAAGCGGGAGAACTCTACGAGCAGTACTTC

size: -
V: TRBV6-5
J: TRBJ1-2
D: -
CDR3: CASSEGYGYTF
DNA: TGTGCCAGCAGTGAGGGGTATGGCTACACCTTC

size: -
V: TRBV18
J: TRBJ2-6
D: TRBD1
CDR3: CASSLGQPSGANVLTF
DNA: TGTGCCAGCTCACTGGGACAGCCCTCTGGGGCCAACGTCCTGACTTTC

size: -
V: TRBV4-1
J: TRBJ1-2
D: -
CDR3: CASSLQGNDGYTF
DNA: TGCGCCAGCAGCCTACAGGGAAACGACGGCTACACCTTC

size: -
V: TRBV19
J: TRBJ2-7
D: -
CDR3: CASSIGLDTYEQYF
DNA: TGTGCCAGTAGTATAGGGCTGGACACCTACGAGCAGTACTTC

size: once
V: TRBV7-9
J: TRBJ2-7
D: -
CDR3: CASSLGSRSPPGEQYF
DNA: TGTGCCAGCAGCTTAGGTAGCAGGTCACCTCCCGGCGAGCAGTACTTC

size: -
V: TRBV7-9
J: TRBJ2-1
D: TRBD2
CDR3: CASSPPTGGSYNEQFF
DNA: TGTGCCAGCAGCCCTCCCACGGGGGGCTCCTACAATGAGCAGTTCTTC

size: -
V: TRBV27
J: TRBJ2-2
D: -
CDR3: CASSLESGNAGELFF
DNA: TGTGCCAGCAGTTTGGAGTCTGGGAACGCCGGGGAGCTGTTTTTT

size: few
V: TRBV5-1
J: TRBJ2-5
D: -
CDR3: CASTWTAQETQYF
DNA: TGCGCCAGCACTTGGACGGCACAAGAGACCCAGTACTTC

size: -
V: TRBV11-2
J: TRBJ2-2
D: -
CDR3: CASSHHSNTGELFF
DNA: TGTGCCAGCAGCCATCATTCGAACACCGGGGAGCTGTTTTTT

size: -
V: TRBV6-1
J: TRBJ2-1
D: TRBD2
CDR3: CASSEGAGGPLENEQFF
DNA: TGTGCCAGCAGTGAAGGGGCGGGAGGACCCCTTGAAAATGAGCAGTTCTTC

size: once
V: TRBV4-1
J: TRBJ2-7
D: TRBD1
CDR3: CASSHLPGQGAYEQYF
DNA: TGCGCCAGCAGCCACTTACCGGGACAGGGGGCTTACGAGCAGTACTTC

size: -
V: TRBV5-1
J: TRBJ2-3
D: -
CDR3: CASMGLRADTQYF
DNA: TGCGCCAGCATGGGGTTGAGGGCAGATACGCAGTATTTT

size: -
V: TRBV5-6
J: TRBJ2-1
D: TRBD2
CDR3: CASSWGGLAGINEQFF
DNA: TGTGCCAGCAGCTGGGGTGGACTAGCGGGGATCAATGAGCAGTTCTTC

size: few
V: TRBV6-4
J: TRBJ2-3
D: TRBD1
CDR3: CASSTGTGEADTQYF
DNA: TGTGCCAGCAGTACAGGGACAGGGGAGGCAGATACGCAGTATTTT

size: -
V: TRBV11-2
J: TRBJ2-2
D: TRBD2
CDR3: CASSLTSGSTGELFF
DNA: TGTGCCAGCAGCTTAACTAGCGGGAGCACCGGGGAGCTGTTTTTT

size: -
V: TRBV19
J: TRBJ2-2
D: -
CDR3: CASSMVGAGELFF
DNA: TGTGCCAGTAGTATGGTGGGAGCCGGGGAGCTGTTTTTT

size: -
V: TRBV5-4
J: TRBJ1-2
D: -
CDR3: CASSLLGVKNGYTF
DNA: TGTGCCAGCAGCTTGTTGGGTGTTAAGAATGGCTACACCTTC

size: -
V: TRBV4-2
J: TRBJ2-7
D: -
CDR3: CASSQEQGYEQYF
DNA: TGTGCCAGCAGCCAAGAACAGGGCTACGAGCAGTACTTC

size: -
V: TRBV6-7
J: TRBJ1-5
D: -
CDR3: CASSYGPKGQPQHF
DNA: TGTGCCAGCAGTTACGGACCGAAGGGTCAGCCCCAGCATTTT

size: -
V: TRBV4-1
J: TRBJ2-2
D: -
CDR3: CASSHANTGELFF
DNA: TGCGCCAGCAGCCACGCGAACACCGGGGAGCTGTTTTTT

size: -
V: TRBV13
J: TRBJ2-1
D: -
CDR3: CASSPSTTNEQFF
DNA: TGTGCCAGCAGCCCCTCGACAACGAATGAGCAGTTCTTC

size: few
V: TRBV28
J: TRBJ2-7
D: -
CDR3: CATREGAYEQYF
DNA: TGTGCCACCAGGGAAGGGGCCTACGAGCAGTACTTC

size: -
V: TRBV7-3
J: TRBJ2-3
D: TRBD2
CDR3: CASSLTSGSTDTQYF
DNA: TGTGCCAGCAGCCTGACTAGCGGGAGCACAGATACGCAGTATTTT

size: -
V: TRBV4-1
J: TRBJ2-7
D: TRBD1
CDR3: CASSLGGSPSYEQYF
DNA: TGCGCCAGCAGCTTAGGGGGCTCTCCCTCCTACGAGCAGTACTTC

size: -
V: TRBV27
J: TRBJ2-1
D: -
CDR3: CASSFPGNEQFF
DNA: TGTGCCAGCAGTTTCCCGGGCAATGAGCAGTTCTTC

size: -
V: TRBV19
J: TRBJ2-1
D: -
CDR3: CASSLGFSYNEQFF
DNA: TGTGCCAGTAGCTTGGGGTTCTCCTACAATGAGCAGTTCTTC

size: once
V: TRBV2
J: TRBJ1-2
D: -
CDR3: CASRSSGTNYGYTF
DNA: TGTGCCAGCCGGTCGTCAGGTACTAACTATGGCTACACCTTC

size: few
V: TRBV5-6
J: TRBJ2-1
D: TRBD2
CDR3: CASSLPTSGSLREQFF
DNA: TGTGCCAGCAGCCTCCCGACTAGCGGGAGTTTACGTGAGCAGTTCTTC

size: -
V: TRBV30
J: TRBJ2-1
D: -
CDR3: CAWSGQTESSSYNEQFF
DNA: TGTGCCTGGAGTGGCCAGACTGAATCGAGCTCCTACAATGAGCAGTTCTTC

size: -
V: TRBV5-6
J: TRBJ2-1
D: -
CDR3: CASSQAPAEQFF
DNA: TGTGCCAGCAGCCAGGCCCCAGCTGAGCAGTTCTTC

size: -
V: TRBV15
J: TRBJ2-7
D: TRBD2
CDR3: CATSIGRESYEQYF
DNA: TGTGCCACCAGCATTGGGCGGGAGTCCTACGAGCAGTACTTC

size: -
V: TRBV6-1
J: TRBJ1-1
D: TRBD1
CDR3: CASSEGAGGGAEAFF
DNA: TGTGCCAGCAGTGAAGGGGCAGGGGGCGGTGCTGAAGCTTTCTTT

size: -
V: TRBV7-9
J: TRBJ2-2
D: -
CDR3: CASSPPRVHPHTGELFF
DNA: TGTGCCAGCAGCCCTCCCCGAGTTCACCCCCACACCGGGGAGCTGTTTTTT

size: once
V: TRBV6-1
J: TRBJ1-4
D: -
CDR3: CASSEGAGDNEKLFF
DNA: TGTGCCAGCAGTGAAGGGGCAGGGGATAATGAAAAACTGTTTTTT

size: -
V: TRBV13
J: TRBJ2-1
D: TRBD2
CDR3: CASSSRVAGYNEQFF
DNA: TGTGCCAGCAGCTCCAGGGTAGCGGGATACAATGAGCAGTTCTTC

size: -
V: TRBV7-3
J: TRBJ2-3
D: -
CDR3: CASSSLSSTDTQYF
DNA: TGTGCCAGCAGCTCCCTTTCGAGCACAGATACGCAGTATTTT